What follows are 27 T cell receptor beta chains derived from one specimen sequenced in a study of cytomegalovirus exposure and HLA in healthy donors. 13 Jbeta primers and 60 Vbeta primers were used for the PCR. Clones were sequenced by immunoSEQ multiplex PCR, and TCRdb holds only the in-frame ones, with some missing. The table gives 150,000 to 200,000 clones; the top ten clones make up 2.1% of it. The sequencing input was PBMCs. All receptors come from a man aged 30-40 years in good health and CMV-seronegative.

This chain joins TRBV25-1 and TRBJ2-3, with D possibly matching TRBD1 (5 bases). CDR1 is MGHDK, CDR2 SYGVNS, per germline. The CDR3 is 15 residues long. The V gene lost 4 bases and the J gene lost 1 base, with 12 bases spanning the gap. The CDR3: CASSVIDRGTDTQYF. CDR3 nucleotides: TGTGCCAGCAGTGTAATAGACAGAGGCACAGATACGCAGTATTTT.

The rearrangement links TRBV19 to TRBJ1-3; D might be TRBD1 (5 bases). Germline assignment: CDR1 LNHDA and CDR2 SQIVND (reference sequence). Trimming took off 4 bases at V and 0 bases at J, with 13 bases between the two ends. The CDR3 is 16 residues long. The DNA for the CDR3 is TGTGCCAGTAGTACCTGGGGCGCAAGCTCTGGAAACACCATATATTTT. Its protein is CASSTWGASSGNTIYF. Complete variable domain (other parts from reference TRBV19 and TRBJ1-3): DGGITQSPKYLFRKEGQNVTLSCEQNLNHDAMYWYRQDPGQGLRLIYYSQIVNDFQKGDIAEGYSVSREKKESFPLTVTSAQKNPTAFYLCASSTWGASSGNTIYFGEGSWLTVV.

This chain connects TRBV7-2 to TRBJ2-7, with 9 bases identical to TRBD2. Germline V gene sequence: CDR1 SGHTA, CDR2 FQGNSA. The CDR3 consists of 16 residues. The junction had 11 bases not matched to a gene; V was cut back by 2 bases and J by 6 bases. Written as DNA, the CDR3 is TGTGCCAGCAGCTTATTGCCGATTGGTAGCGGGAGCGAGCAGTACTTC. It is translated as CASSLLPIGSGSEQYF.

This chain links TRBV11-2 with TRBJ2-1, with D possibly being TRBD2 (5 bases). The CDR3 covers 16 residues. The germline CDR1 and CDR2 sequences are SGHAT and FQNNGV. V was clipped by 1 base and J by 1 base, with 11 bases between them. CDR3 sequence: CASSLVRRASYNEQFF. In nucleotides, the CDR3 is TGTGCCAGCAGCTTAGTTCGGCGGGCGTCCTACAATGAGCAGTTCTTC. The full variable domain, completed using reference TRBV11-2 and TRBJ2-1, is EAGVAQSPRYKIIEKRQSVAFWCNPISGHATLYWYQQILGQGPKLLIQFQNNGVVDDSQLPKDRFSAERLKGVDSTLKIQPAKLEDSAVYLCASSLVRRASYNEQFFGPGTRLTVL.

The chain recombines TRBV27 with TRBJ2-7; D is perhaps TRBD1 (7 bases). Germline lookup yields CDR1 MNHEY and CDR2 SMNVEV (reference sequence). CDR3 length: 15 residues. The V gene lost 5 bases and the J gene lost 7 bases, with 21 bases spanning the gap. The chain's CDR3 is CASSLRQGWAGEQYF. The CDR3 DNA follows: TGTGCCAGCAGTCTTCGACAGGGATGGGCGGGAGAGCAGTACTTC.

The chain has TRBV7-9 and TRBJ2-3; maybe TRBD2 (6 bases). CDR1 and CDR2 from the germline V gene are SEHNR and FQNEAQ (reference sequence). Trimming left V 5 bases short and J 4 bases short, with 16 bases between. The CDR3 covers 15 residues. CDR3: CASSPDIWGADTQYF. The CDR3 bases are TGTGCCAGCAGCCCCGATATTTGGGGGGCAGATACGCAGTATTTT.

The chain couples TRBV6-1 to TRBJ2-1; TRBD2 matches at 10 bases. V lost 2 bases and J lost 9; bases outside the gene matches: 4. Germline-derived CDR1 and CDR2 are MNHNS and SASEGT. CDR3 size: 14 residues. The CDR3 is CASSELAGASEQFF. CDR3 DNA sequence: TGTGCCAGCAGTGAACTAGCGGGAGCGAGTGAGCAGTTCTTC.

The rearrangement uses TRBV29-1 and TRBJ2-5; D perhaps matches TRBD2 (6 bases). The CDR3 covers 13 residues. Germline V CDR1 and CDR2: SQVTM, ANQGSEA. The V end was cut by 7 bases, the J end by 0 bases, with 12 bases between. The CDR3 coding sequence is TGCAGCGCCGGACGGGGGAACCAAGAGACCCAGTACTTC. Translating gives CSAGRGNQETQYF.

The rearrangement joins TRBV2 to TRBJ2-1, with TRBD1 matching 7 bases. V was clipped by 7 bases and J by 7 bases; unmatched bases: 7. The CDR3 consists of 13 residues. From germline, CDR1 is SNHLY and CDR2 FYNNEI. The CDR3 loop reads CASTFDRENEQFF. DNA of the CDR3: TGTGCCAGCACTTTCGACAGGGAGAATGAGCAGTTCTTC.

The chain employs TRBV27 and TRBJ2-7; tentative D call: TRBD2 (5 bases). V was trimmed by 2 bases and J by 1 base, leaving 12 bases between them. Germline CDR1 MNHEY, CDR2 SMNVEV (reference sequence). This CDR3 contains 15 residues. CDR3 region: CASSLEIAPSYEQYF. For the CDR3, the DNA is TGTGCCAGCAGTTTAGAGATAGCGCCGTCCTACGAGCAGTACTTC.

This sequence joins TRBV7-9 and TRBJ1-1, with TRBD1 matching over 7 bases. Germline CDR1 SEHNR, CDR2 FQNEAQ (reference sequence). The CDR3 consists of 14 residues. J gave up 1 base and V 5 bases, and 4 bases lay outside the gene matches. The CDR3 DNA reads as TGTGCCAGCAGCCTTGGACAGGAGAACACTGAAGCTTTCTTT. It is translated as CASSLGQENTEAFF.

V and J are TRBV19 and TRBJ1-2; 11 positions agree with TRBD1. The germline CDR1 and CDR2 sequences are LNHDA and SQIVND (reference sequence). The V segment lost 6 bases and the J segment 7 bases; nucleotides outside the gene matches: 1. The CDR3 length is 12 residues. CDR3 amino acids: CASRGQGVGYTF. CDR3 DNA: TGTGCCAGTAGGGGACAGGGGGTTGGCTACACCTTC.

This chain connects TRBV27 to TRBJ2-1, with 8 bases identical to TRBD2. The ends lost 5 bases at V and 7 bases at J; junction bases unmatched: 7. The CDR3 sequence is 14 residues long. Germline CDR1 and CDR2: MNHEY and SMNVEV (reference sequence). This CDR3 is CASSPRTSLNEQFF. The CDR3 DNA reads TGTGCCAGCAGTCCACGGACTAGCCTGAATGAGCAGTTCTTC.

This sequence joins TRBV13 and TRBJ1-4; the D is unclear. In germline, CDR1 is PRHDT, CDR2 FYEKMQ (reference sequence). V lost 2 bases and J lost 8, with 15 bases in between. CDR3 length: 15 residues. The CDR3 DNA reads TGTGCCAGCAGCTTACGTGGGAGGATGGGAGAAAAACTGTTTTTT. The encoded protein is CASSLRGRMGEKLFF.

The chain combines TRBV5-1 with TRBJ2-1, with D perhaps TRBD2 (6 bases). Germline-derived CDR1 and CDR2 are SGHRS and YFSETQ. Trimming removed 5 bases at V and 4 bases at J, with 13 bases between. The CDR3 covers 14 residues. CDR3 amino acids: CASRISGLYNEQFF. CDR3 nucleotides: TGCGCCAGCAGGATTAGCGGCTTATACAATGAGCAGTTCTTC.

V gene TRBV4-1 combines with J gene TRBJ2-1; possible D gene TRBD1, 6 bases. The CDR3 spans 15 residues. Trimming took 0 bases from V and 4 from J, leaving 10 bases between them. Germline values: CDR1 MGHRA, CDR2 YSYEKL. CDR3 loop: CASSQEWGPYNEQFF. For the CDR3, the DNA is TGCGCCAGCAGCCAAGAATGGGGGCCTTACAATGAGCAGTTCTTC.

The CDR3 region has the DNA TGCGCCAGCAGCTTAGTTCCTGGGCCCACCTACGAGCAGTACTTC. Its protein product is CASSLVPGPTYEQYF. This chain joins TRBV5-1 and TRBJ2-7; D is uncertain. The CDR3 runs 15 residues. Germline CDR1 SGHRS, CDR2 YFSETQ. V was shortened by 2 bases and J by 2 bases, with 14 bases between the two germline ends.

This chain connects TRBV7-8 to TRBJ2-7; 8 bases are shared with TRBD1. The CDR3 spans 17 residues. In germline, CDR1 is SGHVS, CDR2 FQNEAQ. The ends lost 1 base at V and 0 bases at J; junction bases unmatched: 8. The CDR3 nucleotides read TGTGCCAGCAGCTTAGATAGACAGGGGCGGAACTCCTACGAGCAGTACTTC. Its protein is CASSLDRQGRNSYEQYF.

The rearrangement uses TRBV6-5 and TRBJ2-7; D is perhaps TRBD1 (6 bases). CDR1 and CDR2 from the germline V gene are MNHEY and SVGAGI. Trimming cost V 4 bases and J 6 bases, with 13 bases left between them. The CDR3 extends over 13 amino acids. The CDR3 spells CASSSSHRAEQYF. The DNA of the CDR3 is TGTGCCAGCAGTTCATCCCACAGGGCCGAGCAGTACTTC.

V gene TRBV28 combines with J gene TRBJ2-7; maybe TRBD1 (5 bases). CDR1 is MDHEN, CDR2 SYDVKM, per germline. The CDR3 spans 15 residues. V was shortened by 1 base and J by 1 base, with 11 bases between the two germline ends. CDR3 nucleotide sequence: TGTGCCAGCAGTTTATCTGCAGGGCCATCCTACGAGCAGTACTTC. This gives the protein CASSLSAGPSYEQYF. The full variable domain, with the rest looked up from reference TRBV28 and TRBJ2-7, is DVKVTQSSRYLVKRTGEKVFLECVQDMDHENMFWYRQDPGLGLRLIYFSYDVKMKEKGDIPEGYSVSREKKERFSLILESASTNQTSMYLCASSLSAGPSYEQYFGPGTRLTVT.

The chain links TRBV4-1 to TRBJ2-1; TRBD2 aligns across 10 bases. CDR3 length: 17 amino acids. CDR1 is MGHRA and CDR2 is YSYEKL in the germline V gene. V lost 2 bases to trimming and J lost 0 bases; unmatched junction nucleotides: 4. Here the CDR3 reads CASSQRTSGDSYNEQFF. In DNA form, the CDR3 reads TGCGCCAGCAGCCAACGGACTAGCGGAGACTCCTACAATGAGCAGTTCTTC.

The chain has TRBV10-2 and TRBJ2-6; possibly TRBD1 for D (6 bases). CDR1 and CDR2 from the germline V gene are WSHSY and SAAADI. V was pared by 0 bases and J by 0 bases, with 9 bases between. The CDR3 is 17 amino acids. Here the CDR3 DNA reads TGCGCCAGCAGTGAGTCTACAGGGAGCTCTGGGGCCAACGTCCTGACTTTC. This translates into CASSESTGSSGANVLTF.

V and J are TRBV28 and TRBJ1-5; 8 bases map to TRBD1. Germline V CDR1 and CDR2: MDHEN, SYDVKM. The CDR3 has 18 amino acids. The junction had 13 bases not matched to a gene; V was cut back by 2 bases and J by 4 bases. CDR3 protein: CASSLEYRGQAANQPQHF. DNA for the CDR3: TGTGCCAGCAGTTTAGAGTATAGGGGACAGGCTGCGAATCAGCCCCAGCATTTT.

The J gene is TRBJ2-7, the V gene TRBV7-8, with 8 bases fitting TRBD2. The V and J ends lost 6 bases and 4 bases, in that order; junction bases with no gene match: 8. Germline V gene lookup returns CDR1 SGHVS and CDR2 FQNEAQ. The CDR3 has 14 amino acids. The CDR3 nucleotides are TGTGCCAGCAGTCTTTTTAGCGGGAATTACGAGCAGTACTTC. Protein product: CASSLFSGNYEQYF.

This chain joins TRBV15 and TRBJ2-2; perhaps TRBD2 as D (6 bases). Trimming removed 0 bases at V and 2 bases at J, with 13 bases between. Germline loops: CDR1 LNHNV, CDR2 YYDKDF (reference sequence). The CDR3 length is 17 residues. The DNA of the CDR3 is TGTGCCACCAGCAGAGACGACCCGGGGACTAACACCGGGGAGCTGTTTTTT. Translated: CATSRDDPGTNTGELFF.

The chain links TRBV7-9 to TRBJ1-5; D call uncertain. Germline values: CDR1 SEHNR, CDR2 FQNEAQ (reference sequence). This CDR3 has 12 residues. The V and J ends lost 5 bases and 9 bases respectively, with 11 bases between them. This CDR3 is CASSPLSGPQHF. The CDR3 coding sequence is TGTGCCAGCAGCCCTTTGAGTGGGCCCCAGCATTTT.

The rearrangement links TRBV6-1 to TRBJ1-5; tentative D call: TRBD1 (5 bases). Germline CDR1 and CDR2: MNHNS and SASEGT. This CDR3 region has 14 residues. Trimming left V 7 bases short and J 4 bases short, with 14 bases between. The CDR3 reads CASKTATTNQPQHF. The CDR3 DNA reads as TGTGCCAGCAAGACAGCAACCACAAATCAGCCCCAGCATTTT.